These T cell receptor beta chains were read from a single sample in a study of identical twins. TCRdb reanalysed the 5' RACE reads using MiXCR and keeps one entry per CDR3 protein. The data hold about 220,000 distinct CDR3 sequences, with approximately 8.3% observed a single time. The sample was also reused in another study, on yellow fever vaccine responses in identical twins.

The sample was memory (CD45RO+) T cells sorted from blood. The receptors here all came from a young woman in good health. Both conserved end residues are part of each CDR3. A D gene is named only where the DNA matches it firmly. Size tells how often a clone was seen (once, few, many) or the class of an expanded clone, and some rows leave it out.

cdr3_aa cdr3_nt clone_size j_call v_call d_call
CASSLGGVAPLHF TGTGCCAGCAGTCTCGGGGGGGTGGCACCCCTCCACTTT NA TRBJ1-6 TRBV12-3/TRBV12-4 NA
CASSRLRVGGAAYEQYF TGTGCCAGCAGCAGACTTCGGGTCGGGGGGGCGGCCTACGAGCAGTACTTC many TRBJ2-7 TRBV12-3/TRBV12-4 TRBD2
CSVRGRDSYEQYF TGCAGCGTCCGAGGGAGGGATTCCTACGAGCAGTACTTC many TRBJ2-7 TRBV29-1 TRBD2
CASSQGIVEQYF TGTGCCAGCAGCCAGGGGATAGTCGAGCAGTACTTC many TRBJ2-7 TRBV14 NA
CASSPPTGYYGYTF TGTGCCAGCAGTCCCCCGACAGGTTACTATGGCTACACCTTC many TRBJ1-2 TRBV28 NA
CASSSGTGEWNEQFF TGCGCCAGCAGCTCCGGGACAGGGGAATGGAATGAGCAGTTCTTC NA TRBJ2-1 TRBV5-1 TRBD1
CASSTRQENTEAFF TGTGCCAGCAGTACCCGACAGGAGAACACTGAAGCTTTCTTT NA TRBJ1-1 TRBV27 NA
CASSLELGGGVAKNIQYF TGTGCCAGCAGCTTAGAGTTGGGCGGGGGGGTAGCCAAAAACATTCAGTACTTC NA TRBJ2-4 TRBV11-2 TRBD2
CSATGTLAGNEQFF TGCAGTGCTACCGGGACCTTGGCCGGCAATGAGCAGTTCTTC many TRBJ2-1 TRBV20-1 NA
CSARRGGRTDTQYF TGCAGTGCTAGAAGGGGCGGGAGGACAGATACGCAGTATTTT NA TRBJ2-3 TRBV20-1 TRBD2
CASSLQGTRGEQYF TGTGCCAGCAGCTTACAGGGGACAAGAGGGGAGCAGTACTTC few TRBJ2-7 TRBV14 TRBD1
CASSLVGGDYEQYF TGTGCCAGCAGCTTAGTAGGGGGGGATTACGAGCAGTACTTC many TRBJ2-7 TRBV7-2 NA
CASSRSRPNSGNTIYF TGTGCCAGCAGTCGTAGTCGACCCAACTCTGGAAACACCATATATTTT many TRBJ1-3 TRBV2 NA
CATSRGQGASSNQPQHF TGTGCCACCAGCAGGGGACAGGGGGCTTCTAGCAATCAGCCCCAGCATTTT NA TRBJ1-5 TRBV15 TRBD1
CASSLLWLNTEAFF TGTGCCAGCAGCTTACTGTGGCTGAACACTGAAGCTTTCTTT few TRBJ1-1 TRBV7-2 NA
CASSDDGGTSTDTQYF TGTGCCAGCAGTGACGATGGCGGGACGAGCACAGATACGCAGTATTTT many TRBJ2-3 TRBV6-4 NA
CASSDTIGQFF TGTGCCAGCAGCGATACTATAGGGCAGTTCTTC many TRBJ2-1 TRBV9 NA
CASSLQDKETQYF TGCGCCAGCAGCTTGCAGGATAAAGAGACCCAGTACTTC NA TRBJ2-5 TRBV5-1 NA
CASSSRQETQYF TGTGCCAGCAGCAGCCGACAAGAGACCCAGTACTTC NA TRBJ2-5 TRBV14 NA
CSVGRAWDQPQHF TGCAGCGTTGGCCGGGCCTGGGACCAGCCCCAGCATTTT many TRBJ1-5 TRBV29-1 NA
CASSFPAGGRPYF TGTGCCAGCAGTTTTCCAGCGGGAGGGCGCCCGTATTTT many TRBJ2-3 TRBV27 TRBD2
CASSLMGGLDEQYF TGTGCCAGCAGCTTAATGGGGGGCCTCGACGAGCAGTACTTC NA TRBJ2-7 TRBV7-3 NA
CSVASGQYYGYTF TGCAGCGTTGCATCCGGGCAGTACTATGGCTACACCTTC many TRBJ1-2 TRBV29-1 NA
CASSPLGAGARETQYF TGTGCCAGCAGCCCCCTTGGGGCGGGAGCACGAGAGACCCAGTACTTC few TRBJ2-5 TRBV7-2 TRBD2
CSVGGLGGDTQYF TGCAGCGTTGGGGGACTAGGAGGAGATACGCAGTATTTT many TRBJ2-3 TRBV29-1 TRBD2
CASSENRRDQEAFF TGTGCCAGCAGTGAAAATAGAAGGGACCAGGAAGCTTTCTTT NA TRBJ1-1 TRBV6-1 NA
CASSFRTATYEQYF TGCGCCAGCAGCTTTCGGACAGCCACCTACGAGCAGTACTTC many TRBJ2-7 TRBV5-1 NA
CASSGPGLEETQYF TGTGCCAGCAGCGGCCCGGGCCTCGAGGAGACCCAGTACTTC few TRBJ2-5 TRBV7-2 NA
CASSLDSTGSTDTQYF TGCGCCAGCAGCTTGGATTCCACAGGAAGCACAGATACGCAGTATTTT many TRBJ2-3 TRBV5-1 NA
CATSRGVGQTQETQYF TGTGCCACCAGCAGGGGGGTAGGACAGACACAAGAGACCCAGTACTTC NA TRBJ2-5 TRBV15 NA
CASRRSPTPTGETQYF TGTGCCAGCAGACGGAGTCCGACACCAACGGGGGAGACCCAGTACTTC few TRBJ2-5 TRBV27 NA
CASSLPARGVHEQYF TGTGCCAGCAGCTTACCTGCCAGGGGAGTCCACGAGCAGTACTTC NA TRBJ2-7 TRBV7-9 NA
CSVEFDPSYNEQFF TGCAGCGTTGAGTTTGATCCCTCCTACAATGAGCAGTTCTTC NA TRBJ2-1 TRBV29-1 NA
CASSQAPHTGNYEQYF TGTGCCAGCAGCCAAGCGCCCCACACAGGTAACTACGAGCAGTACTTC NA TRBJ2-7 TRBV3-1 NA